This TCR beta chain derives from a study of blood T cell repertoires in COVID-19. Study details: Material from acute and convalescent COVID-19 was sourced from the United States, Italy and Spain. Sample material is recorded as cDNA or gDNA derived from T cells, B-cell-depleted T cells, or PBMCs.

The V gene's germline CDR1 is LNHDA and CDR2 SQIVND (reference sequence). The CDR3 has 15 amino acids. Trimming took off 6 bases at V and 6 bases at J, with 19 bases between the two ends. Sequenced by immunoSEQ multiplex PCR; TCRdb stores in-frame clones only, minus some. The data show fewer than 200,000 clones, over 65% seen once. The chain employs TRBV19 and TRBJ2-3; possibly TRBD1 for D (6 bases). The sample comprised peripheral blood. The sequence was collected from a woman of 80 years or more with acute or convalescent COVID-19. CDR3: CASSVLAQGSDTQYF. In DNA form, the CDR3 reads TGTGCCAGTAGCGTCCTAGCACAGGGTAGTGATACGCAGTATTTT.